This T cell receptor beta chain was obtained from a study of neoadjuvant anti-PD-1 for oral cavity cancer. As for the study in general: Patients without progression received a fourth nivolumab dose around day 43, then surgical resection on days 50-56.

This CDR3 spans 15 amino acids. Germline V CDR1 and CDR2: ENHRY, SYGVKD. With V trimmed by 6 bases and J by 1 base, 0 bases remained unmatched. As for time point: after neoadjuvant nivolumab, at surgical resection. Patients were newly diagnosed with stage II-IVA oral cavity squamous cell carcinoma without prior systemic or radiation treatment. Blood cells were analyzed directly, without culture or expansion. Clones were read by immunoSEQ multiplex PCR, and TCRdb kept only the in-frame ones, dropping some. This table holds approximately 15,000 clones, roughly 70% found once. Concerning this clone itself: Its cognate antigen is unknown.

Overall study results and limits: Each response group had just a few patients in TCR analyses.

The sample here was PBMCs, taken after nivolumab (anti-PD-1) treatment. The rearrangement uses TRBV10-3 and TRBJ2-1; TRBD2 matches 13 bases. This clonotype originated in a person between 40 and 80 years old with oral cavity squamous cell carcinoma. CDR3 coding DNA: TGTGCCATCAGGGGACTAGCGGGATCCTACAATGAGCAGTTCTTC. The encoded protein is CAIRGLAGSYNEQFF.